This passage covers 27 T cell receptor beta chains from one sample sequenced in a study of blood T cells in healthy people across ages. Combining a sample-barcoded 5' primer with a J-beta primer mix, a second PCR ran for roughly 7 to 12 cycles. TCRdb reprocessed the 5' RACE reads via MiXCR and lists one record per CDR3 protein. The sample holds over 1.5 million distinct CDR3 sequences; 49% are singletons and the top ten take around 2.1%. What was sequenced was blood. The receptors here all came from a woman aged 40 to 50 in good health.

This clonotype was counted a few times. The gene calls are TRBV7-2 and TRBJ2-5, with a weak D call TRBD2 (5 bases). The CDR3 totals 15 residues. V lost 3 bases and J lost 2, with 13 bases in between. Germline V gene sequence: CDR1 SGHTA, CDR2 FQGNSA. The CDR3 loop is CASSLSSLAQETQYF. CDR3 DNA: TGTGCCAGCAGCTTGAGTAGCCTAGCACAAGAGACCCAGTACTTC.

This chain links TRBV10-3 with TRBJ2-3; TRBD2 aligns across 8 bases. Trimming took 0 bases from V and 2 from J; bases not matched to a gene: 10. This CDR3 contains 18 residues. CDR1 ENHRY and CDR2 SYGVKD come from the germline V gene. CDR3 DNA: TGTGCCATCAGTGAGTCCGGAGGGCGGGGGGTCCTCACAGATACGCAGTATTTT. Residues: CAISESGGRGVLTDTQYF.

This clonotype was counted a few times. V is TRBV24-1 and J is TRBJ2-7; D possibly matches TRBD1 or TRBD2 (5 bases each). The CDR3 spans 14 residues. V lost 3 bases and J lost 2, with 10 bases in between. The germline V gene has CDR1 KGHDR and CDR2 SFDVKD. The CDR3 DNA reads TGTGCCACCAGTGATCCGGGACCTCCCTACGAGCAGTACTTC. Translation: CATSDPGPPYEQYF.

This clonotype was counted between two and nine times. The chain is built from TRBV27 and TRBJ2-5; TRBD1 might be the D (6 bases). V was cut by 4 bases and J by 0 bases, with 9 bases left in between. This CDR3 spans 14 amino acids. Germline V lookup: CDR1 MNHEY, CDR2 SMNVEV (reference sequence). Here the CDR3 reads CASSYRDNQETQYF. The CDR3 nucleotides are TGTGCCAGCAGTTACAGGGATAACCAAGAGACCCAGTACTTC.

This chain uses TRBV6-1 with TRBJ1-4; D unresolved. V dropped 5 bases and J dropped 0 bases, with 10 bases sitting between them. This CDR3 spans 15 amino acids. In germline, CDR1 is MNHNS, CDR2 SASEGT. The chain's CDR3 is CASSPRRATNEKLFF. CDR3 coding DNA: TGTGCCAGCAGTCCTCGCCGGGCAACTAATGAAAAACTGTTTTTT.

The gene calls are TRBV11-2 and TRBJ1-4; 9 nucleotides agree with TRBD1. Trimming at V came to 6 bases and at J to 5 bases, leaving 16 bases not matched to a gene. The germline V gene has CDR1 SGHAT and CDR2 FQNNGV. CDR3 length equals 18 residues. CDR3: CASRVGRGQGWRNEKLFF. The CDR3, as DNA: TGTGCCAGCAGAGTAGGGCGGGGACAGGGCTGGAGGAATGAAAAACTGTTTTTT. The variable domain in full, completed from reference TRBV11-2 and TRBJ1-4, reads EAGVAQSPRYKIIEKRQSVAFWCNPISGHATLYWYQQILGQGPKLLIQFQNNGVVDDSQLPKDRFSAERLKGVDSTLKIQPAKLEDSAVYLCASRVGRGQGWRNEKLFFGSGTQLSVL.

This clonotype was seen a few times. The chain recombines TRBV29-1 with TRBJ2-2; 10 bases map to TRBD2. The CDR3 extends over 17 amino acids. J was trimmed by 0 bases and V by 0 bases; bases with no gene match: 4. The germline V gene encodes CDR1 SQVTM and CDR2 ANQGSEA. CDR3: CSVEEAGGFANTGELFF. CDR3 coding DNA: TGCAGCGTTGAAGAAGCGGGGGGGTTCGCGAACACCGGGGAGCTGTTTTTT.

The CDR3 nucleotides read TGCGCCAGCAGCCAAGAAGCTTCAGGGGTCCTTGGCTACACCTTC. This codes for CASSQEASGVLGYTF. V and J are TRBV4-1 and TRBJ1-2; D is possibly TRBD1 (6 bases). The ends were cut back, 0 bases at V and 7 bases at J, with 15 bases in the middle. The germline gives CDR1 MGHRA, CDR2 YSYEKL. This CDR3 has 15 amino acids.

The gene calls are TRBV29-1 and TRBJ2-1; the D gene could be TRBD1 or TRBD2 (5 bases each). The germline V gene encodes CDR1 SQVTM and CDR2 ANQGSEA. Trimming took off 8 bases at V and 1 base at J, with 24 bases between the two ends. The CDR3 contains 17 residues. In nucleotides, the CDR3 is TGCAGCTTACCGGGGCCGAGAGTCGCCGGATCCTACAATGAGCAGTTCTTC. This codes for CSLPGPRVAGSYNEQFF.

Only a few counts were recorded for this clonotype. The chain has TRBV20-1 and TRBJ2-3; 8 bases align to TRBD1. The germline gives CDR1 DFQATT, CDR2 SNEGSKA (reference sequence). CDR3 length: 14 amino acids. The V segment lost 0 bases and the J segment 4 bases; nucleotides outside the gene matches: 3. The CDR3 reads CSARDIQGADTQYF. Here the CDR3 DNA reads TGCAGTGCTAGAGATATACAGGGGGCAGATACGCAGTATTTT.

The genes are TRBV6-1 and TRBJ1-5; a weak D match, TRBD1 (5 bases). This CDR3 contains 14 residues. Between the trimmed V and J ends, which lost 2 bases and 4 bases, there was a span of 9 bases. Germline loops: CDR1 MNHNS, CDR2 SASEGT. As DNA, the CDR3 is TGTGCCAGCAGTGAAAGGGGAGGGAATCAGCCCCAGCATTTT. Its protein is CASSERGGNQPQHF.

In this sample, this clonotype turned up a few times. J is TRBJ2-3 and V is TRBV20-1; unclear D gene. Germline CDR1 is DFQATT and CDR2 is SNEGSKA (reference sequence). The CDR3 covers 15 residues. Trimming cost V 3 bases and J 0 bases, with 13 bases left between them. CDR3 bases: TGCAGTGCTAGCTCACTCCGATCTAGCACAGATACGCAGTATTTT. Protein: CSASSLRSSTDTQYF.

The chain joins TRBV7-2 to TRBJ2-1; D is undetermined. This CDR3 comprises 15 residues. Trimming stripped 5 bases from V and 0 bases from J, with 11 bases between. CDR1 is SGHTA and CDR2 is FQGNSA in the germline V gene. Here the CDR3 DNA reads TGTGCCAGCAGCGACGACACGAGCTCCTACAATGAGCAGTTCTTC. It codes for CASSDDTSSYNEQFF.

This clonotype was observed once. This chain links TRBV7-2 with TRBJ2-1; possible D gene TRBD2, 7 bases. The V gene lost 0 bases and the J gene lost 15 bases, with 15 bases spanning the gap. The CDR3 runs to 13 residues. CDR1 SGHTA and CDR2 FQGNSA come from the germline V gene. The CDR3 sequence is CASSLALGGAGFF. CDR3 nucleotides: TGTGCCAGCAGCTTAGCGTTAGGGGGGGCGGGGTTCTTC.

The V and J genes are TRBV5-7 and TRBJ2-7; D might be TRBD2 (6 bases). TRBV5-7 is classed as an ORF, of uncertain function. The CDR3 totals 20 residues. V was pared by 0 bases and J by 2 bases, with 27 bases between. The CDR3 nucleotides read TGTGCCAGCAGCTTGGCCTTCAGGTCTAGCGAAGCCTCGTTGGCCTACGAGCAGTACTTC. Protein product: CASSLAFRSSEASLAYEQYF.

The chain couples TRBV4-3 to TRBJ2-1; 7 nucleotides align to TRBD2. The length of the CDR3 is 17 residues. J was trimmed by 4 bases and V by 1 base; bases with no gene match: 10. Germline CDR1 reads LGHNA; CDR2 reads YSLEER. CDR3 sequence reads: CASSQAPPGGSYNEQFF. The CDR3 nucleotides read TGCGCCAGCAGCCAAGCCCCGCCCGGGGGGAGTTACAATGAGCAGTTCTTC.

This sequence joins TRBV15 and TRBJ2-3; 9 nucleotides agree with TRBD1. V lost 3 bases to trimming and J lost 2 bases; unmatched junction nucleotides: 6. The CDR3 sequence is 16 residues long. Germline V gene sequence: CDR1 LNHNV, CDR2 YYDKDF (reference sequence). The CDR3 region is CATSSDRGALTDTQYF. The CDR3 DNA reads as TGTGCCACCAGCAGCGACAGGGGGGCTCTCACAGATACGCAGTATTTT.

The sample holds many counts of this clonotype. The chain is built from TRBV9 and TRBJ2-3; possible D gene TRBD1, 6 bases. The germline V gene has CDR1 SGDLS and CDR2 YYNGEE. This CDR3 region has 15 residues. Trimming took 5 bases from V and 2 from J, leaving 15 bases between them. For the CDR3, the DNA is TGTGCCAGCAGTCCTGGGGGCTCTTCCACAGATACGCAGTATTTT. Amino acids: CASSPGGSSTDTQYF. The full variable domain, its missing parts supplied by reference TRBV9 and TRBJ2-3, is DSGVTQTPKHLITATGQRVTLRCSPRSGDLSVYWYQQSLDQGLQFLIQYYNGEERAKGNILERFSAQQFPDLHSELNLSSLELGDSALYFCASSPGGSSTDTQYFGPGTRLTVL.

As regards this clonotype: The junction and the germline gene differ at one end; a read error may be behind it. The chain couples TRBV7-2 to TRBJ2-1; TRBD2 agrees at 8 bases. The CDR3 has 15 amino acids. Germline V CDR1 and CDR2: SGHTA, FQGNSA. The CDR3 sequence is CASSLTGGLYNGQFF. The CDR3 DNA is TGTGCCAGCAGCTTAACGGGGGGGTTATACAATGGGCAGTTCTTC.

This chain links TRBV13 with TRBJ2-7; 12 bases map to TRBD2. Germline assignment: CDR1 PRHDT and CDR2 FYEKMQ (reference sequence). The CDR3 contains 18 residues. Trimming cost V 0 bases and J 3 bases; bases outside gene matches: 9. The CDR3 protein is CASSLGLAGGPAYYEQYF. CDR3 coding DNA: TGTGCCAGCAGCTTAGGCCTAGCGGGGGGGCCTGCATACTACGAGCAGTACTTC.

V is TRBV27 and J is TRBJ2-3, with 7 bases lining up with TRBD2. With 5 bases clipped from V and 8 bases from J, the junction kept 7 bases outside the gene matches. CDR1 and CDR2 from the germline V gene are MNHEY and SMNVEV (reference sequence). This CDR3 has 13 amino acids. The DNA of the CDR3 is TGTGCCAGCAGTCCGGGGGGAGTCTCTACGCAGTATTTT. The encoded protein is CASSPGGVSTQYF.

This clonotype was counted ten times or more. The genes are TRBV13 and TRBJ2-5, with TRBD1 as a possible D gene (6 bases). Per the germline V gene, CDR1 is PRHDT and CDR2 is FYEKMQ (reference sequence). Trimming removed 7 bases from V and 4 bases from J, with 10 bases in between. CDR3 length equals 12 residues. The CDR3 region has the DNA TGTGCCAGCACCCAGGGGCGAGAGACCCAGTACTTC. As protein: CASTQGRETQYF.

This clonotype was seen a few times. The chain combines TRBV7-6 with TRBJ2-3; tentatively, D is TRBD1 or TRBD2 (5 bases each). Germline V gives CDR1 SGHVS, CDR2 FNYEAQ. Between the trimmed V and J ends, which lost 3 bases and 2 bases, there was a span of 9 bases. The CDR3 loop spans 14 amino acids. This CDR3 reads CASSFEGNTDTQYF. The CDR3 DNA reads TGTGCCAGCAGCTTCGAGGGGAACACAGATACGCAGTATTTT. Based on the CDR3 plus reference TRBV7-6 and TRBJ2-3, the full variable domain is GAGVSQSPRYKVTKRGQDVALRCDPISGHVSLYWYRQALGQGPEFLTYFNYEAQQDKSGLPNDRFSAERPEGSISTLTIQRTEQRDSAMYRCASSFEGNTDTQYFGPGTRLTVL.

The chain is built from TRBV7-2 and TRBJ2-5; TRBD1 agrees at 10 bases. This CDR3 comprises 15 residues. The V segment lost 5 bases and the J segment 3 bases; nucleotides outside the gene matches: 6. Germline V gene data show CDR1 as SGHTA and CDR2 as FQGNSA. The CDR3 nucleotides are TGTGCCAGCAGCAGAAAGGGGACAGGGGAAGAGACCCAGTACTTC. Protein product: CASSRKGTGEETQYF. The entire variable domain, with the rest obtained from reference TRBV7-2 and TRBJ2-5, is as follows: GAGVSQSPSNKVTEKGKDVELRCDPISGHTALYWYRQSLGQGLEFLIYFQGNSAPDKSGLPSDRFSAERTGGSVSTLTIQRTQQEDSAVYLCASSRKGTGEETQYFGPGTRLLVL.

The rearrangement joins TRBV12-3 or TRBV12-4 to TRBJ1-2, with D possibly being TRBD1 (6 bases). Trimming removed 2 bases from V and 3 bases from J, with 16 bases in between. The CDR3 has 16 residues. The CDR3 region is CASSLNLGQIDYGYTF. The CDR3 DNA reads as TGTGCCAGCAGTTTAAATCTAGGACAGATTGACTATGGCTACACCTTC.

This chain connects TRBV5-1 to TRBJ2-3, with 7 bases lining up with TRBD1. CDR1 is SGHRS and CDR2 is YFSETQ in the germline V gene. The V gene end was trimmed by 6 bases and the J gene end by 3 bases; junction bases not matched to a gene: 7. CDR3 length: 14 amino acids. CDR3 region: CASTMGQNTDTQYF. The CDR3 DNA reads TGCGCCAGCACTATGGGACAGAATACAGATACGCAGTATTTT.

This clonotype was detected a few times. The chain has TRBV6-1 and TRBJ2-1; D is undetermined. The CDR3 length is 16 residues. V dropped 7 bases and J dropped 1 base, with 17 bases sitting between them. Per the germline V gene, CDR1 is MNHNS and CDR2 is SASEGT. The CDR3 nucleotides are TGTGCCAGCACTTCCCCCACCACGGCATCCTACAATGAGCAGTTCTTC. It translates to CASTSPTTASYNEQFF.